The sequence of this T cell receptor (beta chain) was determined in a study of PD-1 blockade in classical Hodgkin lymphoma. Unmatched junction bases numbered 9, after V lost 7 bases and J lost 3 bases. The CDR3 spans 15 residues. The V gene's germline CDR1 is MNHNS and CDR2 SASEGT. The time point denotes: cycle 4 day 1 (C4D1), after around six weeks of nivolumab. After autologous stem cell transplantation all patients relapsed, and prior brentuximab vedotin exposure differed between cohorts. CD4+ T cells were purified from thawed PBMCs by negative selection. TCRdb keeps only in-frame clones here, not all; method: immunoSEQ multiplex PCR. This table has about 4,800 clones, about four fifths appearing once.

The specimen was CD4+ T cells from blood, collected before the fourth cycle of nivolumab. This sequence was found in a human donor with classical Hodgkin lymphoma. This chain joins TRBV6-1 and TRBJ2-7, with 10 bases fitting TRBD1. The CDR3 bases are TGTGCCAGCATCTTCCAAAGGGACAGGGGCTACGAGCAGTACTTC. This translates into CASIFQRDRGYEQYF.